The 10 T cell receptor beta chains in this list originate from one sample, sequenced in a study of tumor and adjacent non-tumor tissue in lung cancer. The template was RNA from unsorted bulk tissue. A modified ARM-PCR protocol with three rounds of nested PCR amplified TCRbeta. TCRdb reprocessed the multiplex PCR reads via MiXCR and lists one record per CDR3 protein. This sample has roughly 93,000 distinct CDR3 sequences; around 64% occur once, and the top ten carry approximately 20%. Material: lung tumor tissue. The receptors originated from a man between 60 and 75 years old with non-small cell lung cancer.

This chain uses TRBV9 with TRBJ2-2; TRBD1 agrees at 8 bases. V dropped 0 bases and J dropped 6; count of bases not matched to a gene: 4. The CDR3 loop spans 15 amino acids. CDR1 SGDLS and CDR2 YYNGEE come from the germline V gene. The CDR3 DNA follows: TGTGCCAGCAGCGTAGCGGGACAGGTAGCCGGGGAGCTGTTTTTT. This sequence encodes CASSVAGQVAGELFF. Full variable domain (remainder filled in from reference TRBV9 and TRBJ2-2): DSGVTQTPKHLITATGQRVTLRCSPRSGDLSVYWYQQSLDQGLQFLIQYYNGEERAKGNILERFSAQQFPDLHSELNLSSLELGDSALYFCASSVAGQVAGELFFGEGSRLTVL.

This clonotype is termed medium-sized. This sequence joins TRBV10-3 and TRBJ2-2, with D perhaps TRBD2 (5 bases). The CDR3 covers 15 residues. V was shortened by 5 bases and J by 4 bases, with 14 bases between the two germline ends. Germline CDR1 reads ENHRY; CDR2 reads SYGVKD. The CDR3 protein is CAISPTSTVTGELFF. Written as DNA, the CDR3 is TGTGCCATCAGTCCCACTAGTACCGTCACCGGGGAGCTGTTTTTT.

The chain joins TRBV11-3 to TRBJ1-3; D possibly corresponds to TRBD1 (6 bases). Germline assignment: CDR1 SGHNT and CDR2 YENEEA. The CDR3 contains 13 residues. V shed 9 bases and J shed 4 bases, with 13 bases lying between them. The CDR3 DNA reads as TGTGCCAGTACCTCTGACAGGGGAAACACCATATATTTT. Its protein product is CASTSDRGNTIYF.

Note on this clonotype: Given a much more abundant clone one base away, this may be a read error. CDR3 region: CASSQKRDTETQYF. For the CDR3, the DNA is TGTGCCAGTAGTCAAAAACGGGACACGGAGACCCAGTACTTC. The rearrangement links TRBV19 to TRBJ2-5, with TRBD1 as a possible D gene (6 bases). Trimming took off 5 bases at V and 5 bases at J, with 15 bases between the two ends. This CDR3 region has 14 residues. Germline V gene sequence: CDR1 LNHDA, CDR2 SQIVND (reference sequence).

This clonotype was picked up a small number of times. This clone may be a read error of a much larger clone one base away. This chain uses TRBV6-6 with TRBJ1-5, with unresolved D. This CDR3 spans 12 amino acids. The germline gives CDR1 MNHNY, CDR2 SVGAGI (reference sequence). The CDR3 region is CAGSYAVQPQHF. The CDR3 bases are TGTGCCGGCAGTTACGCGGTTCAGCCCCAGCATTTT.

Worth noting for this clonotype: A much more abundant neighbour one base away suggests this may be a read error. The chain has TRBV29-1 and TRBJ2-5; maybe TRBD2 (6 bases). From germline, CDR1 is SQVTM and CDR2 ANQGSEA. V lost 6 bases and J lost 5, with 22 bases in between. The CDR3 extends over 15 amino acids. CDR3 in DNA: TGCAGCGTGGCCGCGGCGGGCGCGGGGATGGAGACCCAGTACTTC. This encodes CSVAAAGAGMETQYF.

There are many counts of this clonotype. The chain combines TRBV7-9 with TRBJ1-4, with a weak D call TRBD1 (5 bases). The CDR3 is 15 residues long. Germline V CDR1 and CDR2: SEHNR, FQNEAQ (reference sequence). V lost 1 base and J 8 bases, leaving 14 bases between the germline ends. The CDR3 region is CASSLEGGDGEKLFF. In DNA form, the CDR3 reads TGTGCCAGCAGCTTAGAAGGTGGGGACGGCGAAAAACTGTTTTTT.

This clonotype was observed at least ten times. The V and J genes are TRBV12-3 or TRBV12-4 and TRBJ1-5; weak D call: TRBD1 (5 bases). V lost 3 bases to trimming and J lost 6 bases, with 15 bases between them. The CDR3 contains 15 residues. Here the CDR3 reads CASSFSMGGSQPQHF. CDR3 in DNA: TGTGCCAGCAGTTTTTCTATGGGGGGATCTCAGCCCCAGCATTTT.

Comment on this clonotype: A much larger clone sits a single nucleotide away, making a read error possible. The conserved phenylalanine or tryptophan normally closing the CDR3 is absent here, so this likely arose from a read error. The gene calls are TRBV5-8 and TRBJ2-1; D unclear. Trimming cost V 0 bases and J 5 bases, with 0 bases left between them. CDR1 and CDR2 from the germline V gene are SGHTS and YDEGEE. This CDR3 is built from 11 residues. CDR3 in DNA: TGTGCCAGCAGCTTGGACAATGAGCAGTTCTCC. As protein: CASSLDNEQFS.

Turning to this clonotype: A read error is likely, as this CDR3 ends without the conserved phenylalanine or tryptophan. The V call is TRBV29-1, the J call TRBJ2-1; possibly TRBD1 for D (7 bases). This CDR3 is built from 12 residues. Germline V gives CDR1 SQVTM, CDR2 ANQGSEA. The DNA for the CDR3 is TGCAACGTTGCAGGGGGGTACAATAAGCAGTTCCTC. It specifies CNVAGGYNKQFL.